This T cell receptor beta chain stems from a study of PD-1 blockade in classical Hodgkin lymphoma. Libraries were prepared by immunoSEQ multiplex PCR; TCRdb keeps only in-frame clonotypes and omits some of them. The sample holds approximately 98,000 clones, 89% seen once. CDR1 and CDR2 from the germline V gene are MNHEY and SVGAGI. The CDR3 length is 14 residues. Trimming removed 6 bases from V and 3 bases from J; junction bases left unmatched: 7. Each patient experienced a relapse that followed autologous stem cell transplantation, and brentuximab vedotin exposure varied. Broader study findings: Newly diagnosed patients were reported to start with lower TCR diversity than healthy donors. The baseline diversity of complete responders showed similarity to that of newly diagnosed patients. By cycle point C4D1, TCR diversity had risen significantly in CD4+ cells (but not CD8+ cells). Why repertoires differed is undefined; disease activity or prior therapy possibly contributed.

Note on this clone: Its antigen is not identified.

The chain employs TRBV6-5 and TRBJ2-7; TRBD1 aligns across 8 bases. Source: peripheral blood mononuclear cells (PBMCs), taken before the second cycle of nivolumab. The source is a human donor with classical Hodgkin lymphoma. The CDR3 sequence: CASRMGQVSYEQYF. DNA of the CDR3: TGTGCCAGCAGAATGGGACAGGTGAGCTACGAGCAGTACTTC.